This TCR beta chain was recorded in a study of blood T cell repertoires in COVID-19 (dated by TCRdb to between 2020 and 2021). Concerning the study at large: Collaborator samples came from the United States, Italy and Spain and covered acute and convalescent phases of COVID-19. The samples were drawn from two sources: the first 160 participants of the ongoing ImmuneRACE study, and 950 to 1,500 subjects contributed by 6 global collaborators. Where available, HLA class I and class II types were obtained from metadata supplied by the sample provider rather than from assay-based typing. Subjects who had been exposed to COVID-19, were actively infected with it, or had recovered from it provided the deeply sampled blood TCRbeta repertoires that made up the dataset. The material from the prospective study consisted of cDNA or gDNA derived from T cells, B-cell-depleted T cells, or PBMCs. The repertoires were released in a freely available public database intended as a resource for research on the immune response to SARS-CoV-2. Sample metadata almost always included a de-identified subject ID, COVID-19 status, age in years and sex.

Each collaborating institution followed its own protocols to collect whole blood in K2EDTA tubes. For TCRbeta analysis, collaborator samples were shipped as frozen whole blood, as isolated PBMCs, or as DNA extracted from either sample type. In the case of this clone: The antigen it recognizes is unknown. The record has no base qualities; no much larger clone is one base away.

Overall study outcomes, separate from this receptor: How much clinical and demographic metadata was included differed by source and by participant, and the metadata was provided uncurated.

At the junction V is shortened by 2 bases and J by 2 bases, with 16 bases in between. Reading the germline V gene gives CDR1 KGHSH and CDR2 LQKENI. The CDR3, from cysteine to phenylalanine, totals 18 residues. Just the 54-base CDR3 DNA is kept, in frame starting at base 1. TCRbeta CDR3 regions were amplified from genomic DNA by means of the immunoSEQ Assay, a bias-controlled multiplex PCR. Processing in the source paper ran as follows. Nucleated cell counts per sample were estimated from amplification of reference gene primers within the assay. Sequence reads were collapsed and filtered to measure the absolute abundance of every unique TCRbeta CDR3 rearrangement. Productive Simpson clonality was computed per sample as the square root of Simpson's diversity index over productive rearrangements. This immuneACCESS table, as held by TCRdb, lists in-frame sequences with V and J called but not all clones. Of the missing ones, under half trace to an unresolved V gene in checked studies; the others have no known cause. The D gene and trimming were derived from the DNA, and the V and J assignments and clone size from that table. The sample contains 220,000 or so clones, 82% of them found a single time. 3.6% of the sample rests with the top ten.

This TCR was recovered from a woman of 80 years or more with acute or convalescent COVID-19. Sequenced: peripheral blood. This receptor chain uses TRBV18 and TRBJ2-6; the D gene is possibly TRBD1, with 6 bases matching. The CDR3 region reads CASSPSGQPPTGANVLTF. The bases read TGTGCCAGCTCACCATCCGGACAGCCCCCTACTGGGGCCAACGTCCTGACTTTC.